These 24 T cell receptor beta chains were sequenced from one sample in a study of T cells in localized non-small cell lung cancer. This table comes from immunoSEQ multiplex PCR, and its TCRdb copy is limited to in-frame clones, with some not included. The sample records 35,000 to 50,000 clones, roughly 90% being singletons. This sample comprised PBMCs, obtained before any cancer treatment. These receptors all come from a woman aged 40 to 75 with stage II lung adenocarcinoma.

The chain joins TRBV5-1 to TRBJ1-1; D gene uncertain. Germline CDR1 SGHRS, CDR2 YFSETQ. The CDR3 is 13 amino acids. Between the trimmed V and J ends, which lost 0 bases and 3 bases, there was a span of 6 bases. The DNA for the CDR3 is TGCGCCAGCAGCTTGGCCGGGGACACTGAAGCTTTCTTT. This codes for CASSLAGDTEAFF.

The chain is built from TRBV5-4 and TRBJ1-3, with 7 positions matching TRBD1. J lost 8 bases, V lost 4 bases, and 6 bases had no gene match. The CDR3 loop spans 13 amino acids. Germline CDR1 SGHNT, CDR2 YYREEE (reference sequence). The chain's CDR3 is CASSKDRDHTIYF. The CDR3 coding sequence is TGTGCCAGCAGCAAAGACAGGGACCACACCATATATTTT.

V and J are TRBV28 and TRBJ2-7, with 11 bases matching TRBD1. The germline CDR1 and CDR2 sequences are MDHEN and SYDVKM. This CDR3 comprises 14 residues. The trim removed 6 bases at V and 7 bases at J, leaving 8 bases unmatched. CDR3 nucleotides: TGTGCCAGCAGCTACGGGACAGGGGGTAATGAGCAGTACTTC. It encodes CASSYGTGGNEQYF.

The rearrangement links TRBV5-6 to TRBJ1-2; 9 bases line up with TRBD1. The CDR3 spans 14 residues. V was pared by 0 bases and J by 3 bases, with 0 bases of the junction left unmatched. Germline values: CDR1 SGHDT, CDR2 YYEEEE. CDR3 sequence (DNA): TGTGCCAGCAGCTTGGGACAGGGGGACTATGGCTACACCTTC. It translates to CASSLGQGDYGYTF.

This rearrangement joins TRBV5-1 to TRBJ2-3; D gene uncertain. This CDR3 contains 13 residues. The ends were cut back, 4 bases at V and 5 bases at J, with 11 bases in the middle. Germline values: CDR1 SGHRS, CDR2 YFSETQ. As DNA, the CDR3 is TGCGCCAGCAGCCCCGACCCGAAAGATACGCAGTATTTT. Its protein product is CASSPDPKDTQYF.

V usage is TRBV14 and J usage is TRBJ2-5, with 8 nucleotides matching TRBD1. Trimming at V came to 0 bases and at J to 4 bases, leaving 7 bases not matched to a gene. Germline lookup yields CDR1 SGHDN and CDR2 FVKESK. The CDR3 is 16 residues long. This CDR3 reads CASSQDSDRVGETQYF. In DNA form, the CDR3 reads TGTGCCAGCAGCCAAGATTCGGACAGGGTAGGAGAGACCCAGTACTTC.

The CDR3 DNA reads as TGTGCCAGCAGGGGGGGGGTCCAGGCAGATACGCAGTATTTT. This sequence encodes CASRGGVQADTQYF. This rearrangement joins TRBV2 to TRBJ2-3; the match to TRBD2 covers 7 bases. Germline CDR1 SNHLY, CDR2 FYNNEI. This CDR3 has 14 residues. V trimming: 6 bases; J trimming: 4 bases; junction bases outside the gene matches: 7.

The chain recombines TRBV7-9 with TRBJ2-3; 7 positions match TRBD1. V shed 5 bases, J shed 0 bases, and the junction held 5 bases outside the gene matches. CDR3 length: 15 amino acids. In germline, CDR1 is SEHNR, CDR2 FQNEAQ (reference sequence). In DNA form, the CDR3 reads TGTGCCAGCAGCCCGGGACAGCCAAGCACAGATACGCAGTATTTT. This encodes CASSPGQPSTDTQYF. Supplemented by reference TRBV7-9 and TRBJ2-3, the full variable domain reads DTGVSQNPRHKITKRGQNVTFRCDPISEHNRLYWYRQTLGQGPEFLTYFQNEAQLEKSRLLSDRFSAERPKGSFSTLEIQRTEQGDSAMYLCASSPGQPSTDTQYFGPGTRLTVL.

The chain recombines TRBV5-1 with TRBJ2-7; either TRBD1 or TRBD2 may supply D (5 bases each). This CDR3 is 15 amino acids long. CDR1 and CDR2 from the germline V gene are SGHRS and YFSETQ. Trimming pared 6 bases from V and 9 bases from J, leaving 25 bases between. This CDR3 is CASTQELDSRDGQYF. In DNA, the CDR3 is TGCGCCAGCACCCAAGAACTAGATTCCCGGGACGGGCAGTACTTC.

The chain recombines TRBV5-8 with TRBJ2-7; TRBD1 aligns across 9 bases. Losses at the gene ends were 7 bases for V and 0 bases for J; bases not matched to a gene: 8. The CDR3 is 15 residues long. CDR1 is SGHTS and CDR2 is YDEGEE in the germline V gene. CDR3 in DNA: TGTGCCAGCCAACGGGACAGGGATAGCTCCTACGAGCAGTACTTC. Protein: CASQRDRDSSYEQYF.

The gene calls are TRBV6-5 and TRBJ1-2; D gene ambiguous. The CDR3 contains 12 residues. V was cut by 7 bases and J by 8 bases, with 14 bases left in between. CDR1 and CDR2 from the germline V gene are MNHEY and SVGAGI. CDR3 DNA: TGTGCCAGCAACTCGATAGGGAGAGGCTACACCTTC. This sequence encodes CASNSIGRGYTF.

This clone was detected once. The chain uses TRBV19 and TRBJ1-1, with unresolved D. This CDR3 contains 11 residues. Per germline, CDR1 LNHDA and CDR2 SQIVND (reference sequence). Trimming cost V 4 bases and J 1 base, with 1 base left between them. CDR3 DNA sequence: TGTGCCAGTAGTAGGAACACTGAAGCTTTCTTT. Translation gives CASSRNTEAFF. Using reference TRBV19 and TRBJ1-1 for the parts outside the CDR3, the full variable domain is DGGITQSPKYLFRKEGQNVTLSCEQNLNHDAMYWYRQDPGQGLRLIYYSQIVNDFQKGDIAEGYSVSREKKESFPLTVTSAQKNPTAFYLCASSRNTEAFFGQGTRLTVV.

The chain carries TRBV6-1 and TRBJ2-7, with 10 bases identical to TRBD1. Per the germline V gene, CDR1 is MNHNS and CDR2 is SASEGT. With 6 bases clipped from V and 5 bases from J, the junction kept 10 bases outside the gene matches. CDR3 length: 15 residues. CDR3 DNA: TGTGCCAGCAGAATGGGACCGGGACAGGGGAACGAGCAGTACTTC. Its translation is CASRMGPGQGNEQYF.

In nucleotides, the CDR3 is TGTGCCAGCAGCTTGGGGGTTCAGCCCCAGCATTTT. It codes for CASSLGVQPQHF. The chain employs TRBV5-6 and TRBJ1-5; no firm D call. Germline CDR1 and CDR2: SGHDT and YYEEEE. The CDR3 sequence is 12 residues long. V was shortened by 0 bases and J by 6 bases, with 4 bases between the two germline ends.

V gene TRBV6-1 combines with J gene TRBJ2-7; 9 bases align to TRBD2. V lost 5 bases to trimming and J lost 2 bases; unmatched junction nucleotides: 4. Germline V gene data show CDR1 as MNHNS and CDR2 as SASEGT. This CDR3 has 14 amino acids. CDR3 amino acids: CASSPLAGPYEQYF. The CDR3 nucleotides read TGTGCCAGCAGTCCCCTAGCGGGGCCCTACGAGCAGTACTTC.

This chain connects TRBV2 to TRBJ1-4; no clear D. The CDR3 has 13 residues. V lost 3 bases and J lost 7, with 9 bases in between. CDR1 and CDR2 from the germline V gene are SNHLY and FYNNEI. CDR3 residues: CASSERRGEKLFF. The CDR3 DNA reads as TGTGCCAGCAGTGAGAGGCGCGGTGAAAAACTGTTTTTT.

For the CDR3, the DNA is TGTGCCAGCAGCTACCCGGGCAGGGAGGTCTATGGCTACACCTTC. Residues: CASSYPGREVYGYTF. The rearrangement links TRBV7-8 to TRBJ1-2; D perhaps matches TRBD1 (5 bases). Germline V gives CDR1 SGHVS, CDR2 FQNEAQ. The CDR3 totals 15 residues. V was trimmed by 4 bases and J by 4 bases, leaving 16 bases between them.

The chain employs TRBV11-2 and TRBJ2-4; 15 bases fit TRBD2. Germline V CDR1 and CDR2: SGHAT, FQNNGV. CDR3 length: 15 residues. V lost 5 bases, J lost 7 bases, and 3 bases stayed unmatched. The CDR3 reads CASSPGTSGRNIQYF. The CDR3 DNA sequence: TGTGCCAGCAGCCCCGGGACTAGCGGGAGGAACATTCAGTACTTC.

The gene calls are TRBV9 and TRBJ2-7; D remains unclear. CDR1 and CDR2 (germline): SGDLS, YYNGEE. Trimming pared 3 bases from V and 6 bases from J, leaving 10 bases between. The CDR3 contains 12 residues. CDR3 sequence: CASSGATSEQYF. The CDR3 DNA follows: TGTGCCAGCAGCGGGGCGACGAGCGAGCAGTACTTC. Based on the CDR3 plus reference TRBV9 and TRBJ2-7, the full variable domain is DSGVTQTPKHLITATGQRVTLRCSPRSGDLSVYWYQQSLDQGLQFLIQYYNGEERAKGNILERFSAQQFPDLHSELNLSSLELGDSALYFCASSGATSEQYFGPGTRLTVT.

This chain links TRBV7-9 with TRBJ1-3, with D maybe TRBD1 (5 bases). Per germline, CDR1 SEHNR and CDR2 FQNEAQ (reference sequence). V lost 6 bases and J 4 bases, leaving 13 bases between the germline ends. The CDR3 covers 14 residues. CDR3 in amino acids: CASSSQGGGNTIYF. In DNA form, the CDR3 reads TGTGCCAGCAGTTCGCAGGGTGGAGGAAACACCATATATTTT.

The rearrangement uses TRBV28 and TRBJ1-2, with D unclear. Between the trimmed V and J ends, which lost 7 bases and 8 bases, there was a span of 8 bases. This CDR3 spans 10 amino acids. Germline V gives CDR1 MDHEN, CDR2 SYDVKM. The chain's CDR3 is CASKMGGYTF. The CDR3 bases are TGTGCCAGCAAAATGGGGGGCTACACCTTC.

The chain employs TRBV15 and TRBJ2-7; the D is unclear. This CDR3 comprises 15 residues. Germline V gene sequence: CDR1 LNHNV, CDR2 YYDKDF (reference sequence). V lost 0 bases and J 0 bases, leaving 9 bases between the germline ends. The DNA for the CDR3 is TGTGCCACCAGCAGAGATAGGCAGTTCTCCTACGAGCAGTACTTC. Amino acid sequence: CATSRDRQFSYEQYF.

The CDR3: CASTPRGDSYNEQFF. CDR3 in DNA: TGTGCCAGCACCCCCCGGGGTGATAGCTACAATGAGCAGTTCTTC. This chain uses TRBV7-8 with TRBJ2-1; possible D gene TRBD2, 5 bases. V was shortened by 7 bases and J by 3 bases, with 16 bases between the two germline ends. The CDR3 consists of 15 residues. Looked up from germline, CDR1 is SGHVS and CDR2 is FQNEAQ.

The chain links TRBV11-3 to TRBJ2-5; D is ambiguous. The CDR3 length is 11 residues. The germline V gene has CDR1 SGHNT and CDR2 YENEEA. V was pared by 1 base and J by 5 bases, with 2 bases between. CDR3 sequence (DNA): TGTGCCAGCAGCTTAGGGGAGACCCAGTACTTC. It is translated as CASSLGETQYF. The full variable domain, in which reference TRBV11-3 and TRBJ2-5 provide the parts outside the CDR3, is EAGVVQSPRYKIIEKKQPVAFWCNPISGHNTLYWYLQNLGQGPELLIRYENEEAVDDSQLPKDRFSAERLKGVDSTLKIQPAELGDSAVYLCASSLGETQYFGPGTRLLVL.